The count of the clone carrying this TCR beta chain is one. This entry belongs to a study of control samples from healthy donors and cancer patients. Here immunoSEQ multiplex PCR was the method, and the copy in TCRdb shows in-frame clones only, minus some. The sample contains about 120,000 clones, around 92% of which appear only once. The CDR3 totals 12 residues. V was shortened by 7 bases and J by 0 bases, with 6 bases between the two germline ends. CDR1 is MNHEY, CDR2 SMNVEV, per germline (reference sequence). The sequence was obtained from a man aged 45 to 65 in good health. The chain recombines TRBV27 with TRBJ1-1; D ambiguous. The sample consisted of blood. The CDR3 bases are TGTGCCAGCACGGGCATGAACACTGAAGCTTTCTTT. This encodes CASTGMNTEAFF.